A selection of T cell receptor beta chains follows, all from one sample in a study of shared clonotypes between healthy human individuals. The repertoire was sequenced with immunoSEQ multiplex PCR; TCRdb's copy has only in-frame clones and lacks some. The data contain 1 million to 1.3 million clones, 75% to 85% of them seen just once; the ten biggest clones take up under 0.8%. Sequenced: memory CD4+ T cells from PBMCs. The receptors were sampled from a young man in good health. Some clones in this sample may be carry-over from other donors' samples. CDR3s leave out the opening cysteine and the closing phenylalanine or tryptophan. Each record gives: V gene, CDR3 protein.

V gene: TRBV28; CDR3 protein: ASSLIGGPETQY
V gene: TRBV18; CDR3 protein: ASSRNGQETQY
V gene: TRBV6-1; CDR3 protein: ASSWTSGRDDIQY
V gene: TRBV1; CDR3 protein: TSSQDEANSPLH
V gene: TRBV7-2; CDR3 protein: ASSQPQGLRGQETQY
V gene: TRBV7-6; CDR3 protein: ASSFNPRTSGTYEQY
V gene: TRBV7-2; CDR3 protein: ASSLGLAAGELF
V gene: TRBV7-9; CDR3 protein: ASSLAGGQGVTNEKLF
V gene: TRBV5-6; CDR3 protein: ASSFGGEETQY
V gene: TRBV18; CDR3 protein: ASSPGQGVTYEQY
V gene: TRBV28; CDR3 protein: ASLGVAGYT
V gene: TRBV14; CDR3 protein: ASSPTGKGYT
V gene: TRBV11-2; CDR3 protein: ASSLQEGFTGELF
V gene: TRBV6-1; CDR3 protein: ASSGQGFSNQPQH
V gene: TRBV18; CDR3 protein: ASSPLQGRSTEAF
V gene: TRBV5-1; CDR3 protein: ASSLLPEQGFRDGYT
V gene: TRBV2; CDR3 protein: ASSEAGGSVGYT
V gene: TRBV4-2; CDR3 protein: ASSLFGGDNEQF
V gene: TRBV11-3; CDR3 protein: ASSSDSKRADTQY
V gene: TRBV28; CDR3 protein: ASSTLRLYEQY
V gene: TRBV7-7; CDR3 protein: ASSPGQGRAGELF
V gene: TRBV21-1; CDR3 protein: ASSLPPSGANVLT
V gene: TRBV5-4; CDR3 protein: ASSPQGWTEAF
V gene: TRBV7-9; CDR3 protein: ASRGPGLYNEQF
V gene: TRBV28; CDR3 protein: ASSFRSPRREKLF
V gene: TRBV19; CDR3 protein: ASSSGQALSLYGYT
V gene: TRBV6-1; CDR3 protein: ASSATQGSSGYT
V gene: TRBV2; CDR3 protein: ASSEKKNYGYT
V gene: TRBV19; CDR3 protein: ATKAGPQSEQF